Listed here are 23 T cell receptor beta chains from one sample, sequenced in a study of shared clonotypes between healthy human individuals. Here immunoSEQ multiplex PCR was the method, and the copy in TCRdb shows in-frame clones only, minus some. The table includes approximately 2,300,000 clones, about nine tenths detected once. The sequenced sample was naive CD4+ T cells from PBMCs. Subset of the sample: CD45RA+ positively selected. These receptors all stem from a man younger than 30 in good health. Some clones in this sample may be carry-over from other donors' samples.

A few counts support this clone. The rearrangement joins TRBV2 to TRBJ1-1; 8 bases fit TRBD1. V gave up 6 bases and J gave up 4 bases; unmatched junction bases: 13. The CDR3 runs 16 residues. Germline CDR1 reads SNHLY; CDR2 reads FYNNEI. In DNA form, the CDR3 reads TGTGCCAGCAGCCCGACGAGACAGGGGAGGACCACTGAAGCTTTCTTT. This gives the protein CASSPTRQGRTTEAFF.

The chain has TRBV7-3 and TRBJ2-7, with D possibly being TRBD1 or TRBD2 (5 bases each). This CDR3 region has 15 residues. Germline V lookup: CDR1 SGHTA, CDR2 FQGTGA. V was cut by 5 bases and J by 3 bases, with 17 bases left in between. The CDR3 nucleotides are TGTGCCAGCAGCCTGGACAACTCGGGGATCTACGAGCAGTACTTC. Translated, it gives CASSLDNSGIYEQYF.

V is TRBV21-1 and J is TRBJ2-2; the table's D call, TRBD2, was not checked against the DNA. TRBV21-1 is a recognized pseudogene. The CDR3 covers 16 residues. In DNA form, the CDR3 reads TGTGCCAGCAGCAAAGCGCGAGGGAAAGTCGCCGGGGAGCTGTTTTTT. Translating it yields CASSKARGKVAGELFF.

The rearrangement links TRBV9 to TRBJ2-2; D unresolved. Germline V lookup: CDR1 SGDLS, CDR2 YYNGEE. V was shortened by 0 bases and J by 7 bases, with 13 bases between the two germline ends. CDR3 size: 15 residues. The CDR3, as DNA: TGTGCCAGCAGCGTAGGGCTCCTCTCCGGCGGGGAGCTGTTTTTT. Translated: CASSVGLLSGGELFF. Full variable domain (outside the CDR3, taken from reference TRBV9 and TRBJ2-2): DSGVTQTPKHLITATGQRVTLRCSPRSGDLSVYWYQQSLDQGLQFLIQYYNGEERAKGNILERFSAQQFPDLHSELNLSSLELGDSALYFCASSVGLLSGGELFFGEGSRLTVL.

The chain joins TRBV9 to TRBJ2-3; tentative D call: TRBD1 (6 bases). The CDR3 runs to 14 residues. CDR1 and CDR2 from the germline V gene are SGDLS and YYNGEE. Trimming took 3 bases from V and 2 from J, leaving 10 bases between them. Here the CDR3 DNA reads TGTGCCAGCAGCGACACAGGGACCACAGATACGCAGTATTTT. It translates to CASSDTGTTDTQYF.

This clone was found a few times. The same CDR3 can be traced to other DNA sequences in this sample. The genes are TRBV19 and TRBJ1-5; 8 nucleotides agree with TRBD1. The CDR3 loop spans 15 amino acids. The V segment lost 1 base and the J segment 1 base; nucleotides outside the gene matches: 0. Germline V gene sequence: CDR1 LNHDA, CDR2 SQIVND (reference sequence). Here the CDR3 DNA reads TGTGCCAGTAGTATAGGGACAGGGAGCAATCAGCCCCAGCATTTT. Its protein product is CASSIGTGSNQPQHF.

The CDR3 reads CASSRSAGGIQETQYF. The DNA of the CDR3 is TGTGCCAGCAGCAGGTCGGCGGGGGGCATTCAAGAGACCCAGTACTTC. The chain employs TRBV7-2 and TRBJ2-5, with TRBD2 matching over 8 bases. Germline V gene sequence: CDR1 SGHTA, CDR2 FQGNSA. The CDR3 runs 16 residues. V lost 5 bases to trimming and J lost 2 bases; unmatched junction nucleotides: 10. The full variable domain, with the rest looked up from reference TRBV7-2 and TRBJ2-5, is GAGVSQSPSNKVTEKGKDVELRCDPISGHTALYWYRQSLGQGLEFLIYFQGNSAPDKSGLPSDRFSAERTGGSVSTLTIQRTQQEDSAVYLCASSRSAGGIQETQYFGPGTRLLVL.

The gene calls are TRBV6-5 and TRBJ1-2, with TRBD1 matching over 8 bases. Trimming cost V 6 bases and J 7 bases; bases outside gene matches: 10. The V gene's germline CDR1 is MNHEY and CDR2 SVGAGI. The CDR3 is made up of 14 amino acids. The CDR3 bases are TGTGCCAGCAGCCCAGGGGGCTGGGGGAGTGGCTACACCTTC. Translation: CASSPGGWGSGYTF.

Here the CDR3 DNA reads TGTGCCAGCAGCTCCCCGGTGGTCGGCACTGAAGCTTTCTTT. This sequence encodes CASSSPVVGTEAFF. J is TRBJ1-1 and V is TRBV6-5; D unresolved. The CDR3 extends over 14 amino acids. The germline V gene encodes CDR1 MNHEY and CDR2 SVGAGI. V was cut by 6 bases and J by 4 bases, with 15 bases left in between.

The rearrangement uses TRBV7-9 and TRBJ2-7; D unclear. Trimming left V 5 bases short and J 3 bases short, with 17 bases between. Germline V gene lookup returns CDR1 SEHNR and CDR2 FQNEAQ (reference sequence). This CDR3 has 15 amino acids. CDR3 residues: CASSRGRYAFYEQYF. CDR3 in DNA: TGTGCCAGCAGCCGTGGACGCTACGCCTTCTACGAGCAGTACTTC.

This sequence joins TRBV20-1 and TRBJ1-2, with 7 bases that match TRBD1. The CDR3 has 11 amino acids. The germline V gene encodes CDR1 DFQATT and CDR2 SNEGSKA (reference sequence). Losses at the gene ends were 8 bases for V and 6 bases for J; bases not matched to a gene: 6. In DNA form, the CDR3 reads TGCAGTACGAACAGGGGTCATGGCTACACCTTC. Translation: CSTNRGHGYTF.

The V call is TRBV5-1, the J call TRBJ2-7; D remains unclear. Trimming shortened V by 0 bases and J by 2 bases, and 12 bases separated the two germline ends. The CDR3 totals 15 residues. From germline, CDR1 is SGHRS and CDR2 YFSETQ. The CDR3 DNA reads as TGCGCCAGCAGCTTGGAGCTTACCGCTGCCTACGAGCAGTACTTC. It is translated as CASSLELTAAYEQYF. Full variable domain (missing parts from reference TRBV5-1 and TRBJ2-7): KAGVTQTPRYLIKTRGQQVTLSCSPISGHRSVSWYQQTPGQGLQFLFEYFSETQRNKGNFPGRFSGRQFSNSRSEMNVSTLELGDSALYLCASSLELTAAYEQYFGPGTRLTVT.

This clone was counted a single time. The chain recombines TRBV2 with TRBJ2-4; D is unclear. The V and J ends lost 5 bases and 1 base respectively, with 6 bases between them. CDR1 is SNHLY, CDR2 FYNNEI, per germline. The CDR3 runs to 13 residues. CDR3 loop: CASSTPAKNIQYF. CDR3 nucleotides: TGTGCCAGCAGTACTCCCGCCAAAAACATTCAGTACTTC. Complete variable domain (other parts from reference TRBV2 and TRBJ2-4): EPEVTQTPSHQVTQMGQEVILRCVPISNHLYFYWYRQILGQKVEFLVSFYNNEISEKSEIFDDQFSVERPDGSNFTLKIRSTKLEDSAMYFCASSTPAKNIQYFGAGTRLSVL.

This clone was seen once. Other DNA sequences in this sample translate to the same CDR3. The rearrangement links TRBV19 to TRBJ1-5; D is uncertain. The CDR3 has 15 amino acids. The V gene's germline CDR1 is LNHDA and CDR2 SQIVND (reference sequence). Trimming removed 4 bases at V and 0 bases at J, with 10 bases between. This CDR3 is CASSTPGHSNQPQHF. In nucleotides, the CDR3 is TGTGCCAGTAGTACCCCCGGGCATAGCAATCAGCCCCAGCATTTT.

About this clone itself: The junction differs from germline at one of its ends, possibly a read error. The chain is built from TRBV7-3 and TRBJ2-7; 7 positions match TRBD2. This CDR3 comprises 15 residues. Per the germline V gene, CDR1 is SGHTA and CDR2 is FQGTGA. CDR3 protein: CASSLIATSSYGQYF. The CDR3 DNA is TGTGCCAGCAGCTTAATAGCGACTAGCTCCTACGGGCAGTACTTC.

The chain is built from TRBV6-1 and TRBJ1-5; 8 nucleotides agree with TRBD1. Germline assignment: CDR1 MNHNS and CDR2 SASEGT. The CDR3 contains 16 residues. The V segment lost 1 base and the J segment 7 bases; nucleotides outside the gene matches: 9. The CDR3 DNA reads TGTGCCAGCAGTGAAGTCGGCAGGGGGCTGATACAGCCCCAGCATTTT. It codes for CASSEVGRGLIQPQHF.

The chain links TRBV28 to TRBJ2-1; no clear D. CDR3 length equals 16 residues. Trimming stripped 6 bases from V and 2 bases from J, with 17 bases between. CDR1 MDHEN and CDR2 SYDVKM come from the germline V gene. The CDR3 protein is CASRPPPVGAYNEQFF. CDR3 nucleotides: TGTGCCAGCAGACCTCCCCCCGTTGGGGCCTACAATGAGCAGTTCTTC. Full variable domain (missing parts from reference TRBV28 and TRBJ2-1): DVKVTQSSRYLVKRTGEKVFLECVQDMDHENMFWYRQDPGLGLRLIYFSYDVKMKEKGDIPEGYSVSREKKERFSLILESASTNQTSMYLCASRPPPVGAYNEQFFGPGTRLTVL.

A remark on this clone: Within the sample, other DNA sequences also encode this same CDR3. The chain carries TRBV5-8 and TRBJ2-3; D unclear. Trimming cost V 0 bases and J 5 bases, with 4 bases left between them. CDR3 length: 12 amino acids. The germline CDR1 and CDR2 sequences are SGHTS and YDEGEE. The CDR3, as DNA: TGTGCCAGCAGCTTGGTTGTAGATACGCAGTATTTT. It translates to CASSLVVDTQYF.

The rearrangement uses TRBV28 and TRBJ2-7; maybe TRBD2 (6 bases). V was pared by 5 bases and J by 8 bases, with 13 bases between. The CDR3 has 12 amino acids. Germline lookup yields CDR1 MDHEN and CDR2 SYDVKM. The CDR3 DNA reads TGTGCCAGCAGTACCCGGGGGATTCAGCAGTACTTC. Translation: CASSTRGIQQYF. The full variable domain, its missing parts supplied by reference TRBV28 and TRBJ2-7, is DVKVTQSSRYLVKRTGEKVFLECVQDMDHENMFWYRQDPGLGLRLIYFSYDVKMKEKGDIPEGYSVSREKKERFSLILESASTNQTSMYLCASSTRGIQQYFGPGTRLTVT.

The rearrangement links TRBV5-1 to TRBJ1-4; D is possibly TRBD1 (6 bases). The CDR3 is 15 residues long. The germline CDR1 and CDR2 sequences are SGHRS and YFSETQ. V was clipped by 4 bases and J by 6 bases, with 16 bases between them. CDR3 bases: TGCGCCAGCAGCCGCGATGGGGCAGGGGATGAAAAACTGTTTTTT. Translation: CASSRDGAGDEKLFF.

This chain joins TRBV5-4 and TRBJ1-1; D not certain. V shed 5 bases and J shed 1 base, with 6 bases lying between them. CDR3 length: 12 residues. Germline loops: CDR1 SGHNT, CDR2 YYREEE (reference sequence). The DNA for the CDR3 is TGTGCCAGCAGTCAGAAGAACACTGAAGCTTTCTTT. It codes for CASSQKNTEAFF.

The rearrangement uses TRBV4-2 and TRBJ2-5, with TRBD2 identical over 8 bases. The junction had 8 bases not matched to a gene; V was cut back by 3 bases and J by 5 bases. Germline loops: CDR1 LGHNA, CDR2 YNFKEQ. The CDR3 extends over 15 amino acids. The CDR3: CASSQTWTSRETQYF. As DNA, the CDR3 is TGTGCCAGCAGCCAGACTTGGACTAGCCGGGAGACCCAGTACTTC.

In its sample, this clone was seen a few times. V is TRBV2 and J is TRBJ2-7; 9 bases line up with TRBD1. This CDR3 is built from 14 residues. With V trimmed by 1 base and J by 3 bases, 1 base remained unmatched. The V gene's germline CDR1 is SNHLY and CDR2 FYNNEI. CDR3: CASSEGTGDYEQYF. Written as DNA, the CDR3 is TGTGCCAGCAGTGAAGGGACAGGGGACTACGAGCAGTACTTC.